The T cell receptor beta chain described here comes from a study of T cell clones after liver transplantation. On the study more broadly: TCRbeta sequencing after a pre-transplant mixed lymphocyte reaction identified graft-donor-reactive clones, later tracked in post-transplant blood. Standard immunosuppression, with no induction, continued until 12-24 months after transplant. Pre-transplant mixed lymphocyte reactions yielded third-party-reactive TCRbeta sequences as comparators for graft-donor-reactive sequences.

Study-level points and caveats: Post-transplant time points were not standardized, so conclusions are preliminary.

The assay was immunoSEQ multiplex PCR, and TCRdb's table has in-frame clones only and misses some. The table includes over 45,000 clones, about 69% detected once. Germline V lookup: CDR1 SEHNR, CDR2 FQNEAQ (reference sequence). The CDR3 covers 18 residues. V lost 8 bases to trimming and J lost 0 bases; unmatched junction nucleotides: 19. Points on this clone: Antigen: not known.

The chain combines TRBV7-9 with TRBJ2-7, with TRBD1 identical over 7 bases. Material: CD4+ T cells from blood, obtained more than 53 months after liver transplant. The TCR was taken from a human patient who received a liver transplant. The T cells may partly be graft donor cells. CDR3 coding DNA: TGTGCCAGCCTAATAGTACATCAAACAGGGGTTTACTCCTACGAGCAGTACTTC. It codes for CASLIVHQTGVYSYEQYF.